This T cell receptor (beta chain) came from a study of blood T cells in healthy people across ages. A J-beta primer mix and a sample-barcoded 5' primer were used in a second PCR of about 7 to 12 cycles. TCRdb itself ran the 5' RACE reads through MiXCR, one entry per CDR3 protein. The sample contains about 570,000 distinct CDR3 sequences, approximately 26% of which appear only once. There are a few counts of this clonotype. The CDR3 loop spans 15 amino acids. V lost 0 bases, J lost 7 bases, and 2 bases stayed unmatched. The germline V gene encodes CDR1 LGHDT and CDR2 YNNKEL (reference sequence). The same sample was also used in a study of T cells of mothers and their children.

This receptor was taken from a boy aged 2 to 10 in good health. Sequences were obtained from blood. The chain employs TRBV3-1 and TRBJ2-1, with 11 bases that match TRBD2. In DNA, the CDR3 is TGTGCCAGCAGCCAAGAGCGGACTAGCGGGAATGAGCAGTTCTTC. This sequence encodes CASSQERTSGNEQFF.